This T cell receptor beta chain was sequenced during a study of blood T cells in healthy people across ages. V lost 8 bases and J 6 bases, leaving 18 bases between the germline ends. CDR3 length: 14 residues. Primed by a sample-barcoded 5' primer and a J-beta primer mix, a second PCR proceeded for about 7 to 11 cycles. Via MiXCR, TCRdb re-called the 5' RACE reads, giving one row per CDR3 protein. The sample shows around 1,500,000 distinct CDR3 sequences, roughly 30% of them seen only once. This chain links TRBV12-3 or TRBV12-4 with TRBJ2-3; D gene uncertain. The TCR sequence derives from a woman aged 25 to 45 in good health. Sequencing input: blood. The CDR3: CASAQARTFDTQYF. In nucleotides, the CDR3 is TGTGCCAGCGCCCAGGCACGGACCTTTGATACGCAGTATTTT.